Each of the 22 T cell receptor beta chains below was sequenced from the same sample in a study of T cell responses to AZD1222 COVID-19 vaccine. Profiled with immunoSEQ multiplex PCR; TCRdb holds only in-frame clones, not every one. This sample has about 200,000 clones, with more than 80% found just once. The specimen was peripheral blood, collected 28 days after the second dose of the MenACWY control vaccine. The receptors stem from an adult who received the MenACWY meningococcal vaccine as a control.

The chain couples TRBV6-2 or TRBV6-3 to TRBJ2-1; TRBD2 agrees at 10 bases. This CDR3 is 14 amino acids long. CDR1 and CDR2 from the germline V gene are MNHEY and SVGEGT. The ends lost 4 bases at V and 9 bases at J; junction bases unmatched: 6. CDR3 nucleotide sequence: TGTGCCAGCAGTTCGAAGCGGGAGGGCGGTGAGCAGTTCTTC. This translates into CASSSKREGGEQFF.

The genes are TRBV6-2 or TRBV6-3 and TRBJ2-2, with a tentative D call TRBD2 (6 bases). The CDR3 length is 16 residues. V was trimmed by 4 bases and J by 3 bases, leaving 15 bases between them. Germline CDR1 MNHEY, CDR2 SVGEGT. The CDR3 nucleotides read TGTGCCAGCAGTTCCCTGAGGGGAGGCGACACCGGGGAGCTGTTTTTT. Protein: CASSSLRGGDTGELFF.

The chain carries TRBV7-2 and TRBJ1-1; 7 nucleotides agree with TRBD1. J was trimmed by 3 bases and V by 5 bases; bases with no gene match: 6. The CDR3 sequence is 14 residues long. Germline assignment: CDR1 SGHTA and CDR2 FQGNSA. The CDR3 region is CASSQGGPDTEAFF. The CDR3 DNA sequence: TGTGCCAGCAGCCAAGGGGGCCCGGACACTGAAGCTTTCTTT.

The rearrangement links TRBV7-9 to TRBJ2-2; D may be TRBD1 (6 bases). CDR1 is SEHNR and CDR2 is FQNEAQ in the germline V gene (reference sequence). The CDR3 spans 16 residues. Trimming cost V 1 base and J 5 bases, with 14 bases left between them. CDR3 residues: CASSLVIGTPTGELFF. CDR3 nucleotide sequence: TGTGCCAGCAGCTTAGTAATCGGGACACCGACCGGGGAGCTGTTTTTT.

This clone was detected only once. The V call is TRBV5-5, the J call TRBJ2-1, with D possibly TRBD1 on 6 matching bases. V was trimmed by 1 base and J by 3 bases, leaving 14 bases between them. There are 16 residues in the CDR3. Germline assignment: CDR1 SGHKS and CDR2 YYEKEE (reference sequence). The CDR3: CASSLTAGVRYNEQFF. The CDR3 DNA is TGTGCCAGCAGCTTGACCGCAGGGGTCCGCTACAATGAGCAGTTCTTC. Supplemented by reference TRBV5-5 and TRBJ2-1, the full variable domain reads DAGVTQSPTHLIKTRGQQVTLRCSPISGHKSVSWYQQVLGQGPQFIFQYYEKEERGRGNFPDRFSARQFPNYSSELNVNALLLGDSALYLCASSLTAGVRYNEQFFGPGTRLTVL.

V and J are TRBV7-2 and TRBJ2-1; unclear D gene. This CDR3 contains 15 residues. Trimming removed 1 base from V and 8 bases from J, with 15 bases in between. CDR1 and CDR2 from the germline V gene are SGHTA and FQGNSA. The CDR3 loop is CASSLGYQEFDEQFF. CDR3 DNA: TGTGCCAGCAGCTTAGGGTATCAAGAGTTCGATGAGCAGTTCTTC.

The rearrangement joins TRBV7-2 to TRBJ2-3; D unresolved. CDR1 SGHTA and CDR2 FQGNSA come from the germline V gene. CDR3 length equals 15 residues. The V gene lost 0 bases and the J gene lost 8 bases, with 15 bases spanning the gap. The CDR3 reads CASSLAGRSASTQYF. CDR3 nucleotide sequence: TGTGCCAGCAGCTTAGCGGGCAGGTCAGCCTCTACGCAGTATTTT.

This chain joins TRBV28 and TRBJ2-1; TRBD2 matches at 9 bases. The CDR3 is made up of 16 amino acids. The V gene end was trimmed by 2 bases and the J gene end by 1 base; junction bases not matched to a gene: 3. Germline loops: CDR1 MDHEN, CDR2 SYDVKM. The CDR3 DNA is TGTGCCAGCAGTTTAACAGCGGGAGGATCCTACAATGAGCAGTTCTTC. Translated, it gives CASSLTAGGSYNEQFF. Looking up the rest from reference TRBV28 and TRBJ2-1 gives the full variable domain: DVKVTQSSRYLVKRTGEKVFLECVQDMDHENMFWYRQDPGLGLRLIYFSYDVKMKEKGDIPEGYSVSREKKERFSLILESASTNQTSMYLCASSLTAGGSYNEQFFGPGTRLTVL.

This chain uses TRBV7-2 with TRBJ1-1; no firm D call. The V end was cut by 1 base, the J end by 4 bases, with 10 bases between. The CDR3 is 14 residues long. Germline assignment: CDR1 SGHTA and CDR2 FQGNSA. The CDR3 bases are TGTGCCAGCAGCTTAGTAACATCCTCCACTGAAGCTTTCTTT. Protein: CASSLVTSSTEAFF.

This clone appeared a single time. The CDR3 sequence is CASSAFRGEGYTF. Written as DNA, the CDR3 is TGTGCCAGCAGCGCCTTCCGGGGGGAAGGCTACACCTTC. The rearrangement joins TRBV7-8 to TRBJ1-2; D perhaps matches TRBD1 (5 bases). The CDR3 is made up of 13 amino acids. Between the trimmed V and J ends, which lost 5 bases and 8 bases, there was a span of 15 bases. Germline V CDR1 and CDR2: SGHVS, FQNEAQ. Filled out from reference TRBV7-8 and TRBJ1-2, the complete variable domain reads GAGVSQSPRYKVAKRGQDVALRCDPISGHVSLFWYQQALGQGPEFLTYFQNEAQLDKSGLPSDRFFAERPEGSVSTLKIQRTQQEDSAVYLCASSAFRGEGYTFGSGTRLTVV.

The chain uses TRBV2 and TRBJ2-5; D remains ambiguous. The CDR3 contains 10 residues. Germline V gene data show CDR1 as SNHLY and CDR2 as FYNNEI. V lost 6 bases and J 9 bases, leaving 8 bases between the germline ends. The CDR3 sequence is CASRILAQYF. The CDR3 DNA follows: TGTGCCAGCAGAATACTGGCCCAGTACTTC.

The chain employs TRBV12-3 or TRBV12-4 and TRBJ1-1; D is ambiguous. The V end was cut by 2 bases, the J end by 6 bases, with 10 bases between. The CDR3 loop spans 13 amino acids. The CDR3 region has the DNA TGTGCCAGCAGTTTAATTGGAGGGCCTGAAGCTTTCTTT. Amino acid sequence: CASSLIGGPEAFF.

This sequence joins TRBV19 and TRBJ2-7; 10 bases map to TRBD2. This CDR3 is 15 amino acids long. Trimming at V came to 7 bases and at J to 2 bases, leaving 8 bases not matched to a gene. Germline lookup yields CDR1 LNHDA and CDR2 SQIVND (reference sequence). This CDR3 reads CASNAGTSVPYEQYF. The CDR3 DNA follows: TGTGCCAGTAATGCCGGGACTAGCGTACCCTACGAGCAGTACTTC.

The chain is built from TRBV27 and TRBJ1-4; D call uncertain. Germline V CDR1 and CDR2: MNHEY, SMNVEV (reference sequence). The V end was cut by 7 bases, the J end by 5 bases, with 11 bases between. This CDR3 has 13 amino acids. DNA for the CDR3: TGTGCCAGCATGGGAGGGTTGAATGAAAAACTGTTTTTT. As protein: CASMGGLNEKLFF.

The CDR3 coding sequence is TGTGCCACCAGCAGAACAGGGGGAATCGACGAGCAGTACTTC. Its translation is CATSRTGGIDEQYF. The chain carries TRBV15 and TRBJ2-7; 8 nucleotides align to TRBD1. The length of the CDR3 is 14 residues. Germline V lookup: CDR1 LNHNV, CDR2 YYDKDF (reference sequence). Unmatched junction bases numbered 5, after V lost 2 bases and J lost 5 bases.

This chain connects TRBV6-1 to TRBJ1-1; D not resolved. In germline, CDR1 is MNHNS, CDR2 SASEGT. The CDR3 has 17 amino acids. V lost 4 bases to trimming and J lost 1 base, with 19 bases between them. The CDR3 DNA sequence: TGTGCCAGCAGTGGGCCCAGAATATTTGGAACGAACACTGAAGCTTTCTTT. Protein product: CASSGPRIFGTNTEAFF.

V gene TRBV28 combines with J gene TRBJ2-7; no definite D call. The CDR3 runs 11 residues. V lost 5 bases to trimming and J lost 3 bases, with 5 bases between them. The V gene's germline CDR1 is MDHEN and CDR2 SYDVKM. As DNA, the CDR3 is TGTGCCAGCAGTACCCACTACGAGCAGTACTTC. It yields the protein CASSTHYEQYF.

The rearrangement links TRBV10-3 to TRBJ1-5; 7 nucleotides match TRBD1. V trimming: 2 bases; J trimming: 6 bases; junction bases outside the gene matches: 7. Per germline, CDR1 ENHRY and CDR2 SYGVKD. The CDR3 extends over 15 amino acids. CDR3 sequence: CAISETQGEAQPQHF. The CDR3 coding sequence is TGTGCCATCAGTGAGACGCAGGGGGAGGCTCAGCCCCAGCATTTT.

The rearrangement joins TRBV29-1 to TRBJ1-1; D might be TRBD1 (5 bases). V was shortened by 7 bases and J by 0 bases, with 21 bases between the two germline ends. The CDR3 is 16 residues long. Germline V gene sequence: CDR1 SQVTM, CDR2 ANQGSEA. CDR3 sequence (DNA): TGCAGCGCAGGGATGCTGGGGGGGGTTATGAACACTGAAGCTTTCTTT. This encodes CSAGMLGGVMNTEAFF.

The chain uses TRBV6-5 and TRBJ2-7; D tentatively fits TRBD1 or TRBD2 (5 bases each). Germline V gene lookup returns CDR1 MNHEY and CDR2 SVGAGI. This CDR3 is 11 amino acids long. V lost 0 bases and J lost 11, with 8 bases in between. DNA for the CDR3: TGTGCCAGCAGTTACTCGGGACGGGAGTACTTC. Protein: CASSYSGREYF.

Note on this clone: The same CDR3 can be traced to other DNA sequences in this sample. The CDR3 bases are TGTGCCAGTAGTATCGCCAGGGACACTGAAGCTTTCTTT. Its translation is CASSIARDTEAFF. V usage is TRBV19 and J usage is TRBJ1-1; D might be TRBD1 (5 bases). V was trimmed by 3 bases and J by 3 bases, leaving 8 bases between them. The length of the CDR3 is 13 residues. The germline CDR1 and CDR2 sequences are LNHDA and SQIVND (reference sequence).

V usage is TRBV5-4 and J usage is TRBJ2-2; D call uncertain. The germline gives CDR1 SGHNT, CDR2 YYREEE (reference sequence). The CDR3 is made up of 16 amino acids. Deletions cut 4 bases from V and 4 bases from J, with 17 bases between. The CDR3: CASSPMTAYSTGELFF. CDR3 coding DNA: TGTGCCAGCAGCCCCATGACGGCCTACTCCACCGGGGAGCTGTTTTTT.